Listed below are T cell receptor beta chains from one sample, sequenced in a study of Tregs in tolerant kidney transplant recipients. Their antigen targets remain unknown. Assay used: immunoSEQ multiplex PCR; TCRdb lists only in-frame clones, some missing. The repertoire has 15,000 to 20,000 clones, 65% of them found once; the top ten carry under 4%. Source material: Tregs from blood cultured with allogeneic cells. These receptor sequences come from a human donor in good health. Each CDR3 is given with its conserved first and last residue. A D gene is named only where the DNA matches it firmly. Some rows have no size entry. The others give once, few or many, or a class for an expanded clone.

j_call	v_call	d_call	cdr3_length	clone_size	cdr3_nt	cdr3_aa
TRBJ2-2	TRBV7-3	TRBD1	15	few	TGTGCCAGCAGCCCACAGGGGGTAGACACCGGGGAGCTGTTTTTT	CASSPQGVDTGELFF
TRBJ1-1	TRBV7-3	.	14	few	TGTGCCAGCAGCTTAATGCCAGGGAACACTGAAGCTTTCTTT	CASSLMPGNTEAFF
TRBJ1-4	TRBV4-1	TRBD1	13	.	TGCGCCAGCGCAGGGGGACTTAATGAAAAACTGTTTTTT	CASAGGLNEKLFF
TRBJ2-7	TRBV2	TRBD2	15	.	TGTGCCAGCACCGGTACTAGCGGGAGGGTTCACGAGCAGTACTTC	CASTGTSGRVHEQYF
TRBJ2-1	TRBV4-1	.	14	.	TGCGCCAGCAGCCAATTGGGTCTAAACAATGAGCAGTTCTTC	CASSQLGLNNEQFF
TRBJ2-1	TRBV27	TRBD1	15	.	TGTGCCAGCAGTTTAAGAGGGACAGCCAGCAATGAGCAGTTCTTC	CASSLRGTASNEQFF
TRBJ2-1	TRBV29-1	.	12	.	TGCAGCGCCTCCCCATCGGGGTCTGAGCAGTTCTTC	CSASPSGSEQFF
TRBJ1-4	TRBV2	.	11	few	TGTGCCAGCAGTGGGGGCGGGACCGGGAGTTTT	CASSGGGTGSF
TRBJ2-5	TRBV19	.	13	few	TGTGCCAGTAGTCTTCGAAGGAGAGAGACCCAGTACTTC	CASSLRRRETQYF
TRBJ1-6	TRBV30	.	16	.	TGTGCCTGGAGTGTACTGGGTCGGGGGGCTCGGTCACCCCTCCACTTT	CAWSVLGRGARSPLHF
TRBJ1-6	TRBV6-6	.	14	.	TGTGCCAGCAGCCCCCGGCAGGGAGGATCACCCCTCCACTTT	CASSPRQGGSPLHF
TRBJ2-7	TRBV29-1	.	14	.	TGCAGCGTTGAACAGGGTGGCGTCTTCGCCGAGCAGTACTTC	CSVEQGGVFAEQYF
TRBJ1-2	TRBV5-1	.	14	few	TGCGCCAGCAGCCCGGGGGCAGGGGAAGAAGGCTACACCTTC	CASSPGAGEEGYTF
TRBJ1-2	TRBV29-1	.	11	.	TGCAGCGTTACCACAGGGTATGGCTACACCTTC	CSVTTGYGYTF
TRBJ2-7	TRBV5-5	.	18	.	TGTGCCAGCAGCTTGACTAGAGGGACTGGGAGTAGCTCCTACGAGCAGTACTTC	CASSLTRGTGSSSYEQYF
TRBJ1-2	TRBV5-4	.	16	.	TGTGCCAGCAGCTTGGCCCGCACAGGGACTATCTATGGCTACACCTTC	CASSLARTGTIYGYTF
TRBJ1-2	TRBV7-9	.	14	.	TGTGCCAGCAGCTTGGACAGCGTAACTATTGGCTACACCTTC	CASSLDSVTIGYTF
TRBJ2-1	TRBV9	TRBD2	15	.	TGTGCCAGCAGCGCTACGGGACTAGACGTCAATGAGCAGTTCTTC	CASSATGLDVNEQFF
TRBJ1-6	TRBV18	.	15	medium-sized	TGTGCCAGCTCACCAGCTGTGGCCTATAATTCACCCCTCCACTTT	CASSPAVAYNSPLHF
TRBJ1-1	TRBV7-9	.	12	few	TGTGCCAGCAGCTCGGGGAGGGCAGGGGCTTTCTTT	CASSSGRAGAFF
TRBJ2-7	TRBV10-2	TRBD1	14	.	TGCGCCAGCAAAATGGGACAGACGTCCTACGAGCAGTACTTC	CASKMGQTSYEQYF
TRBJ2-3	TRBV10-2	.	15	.	TGCGCCAGCAGAAGGTGGGAGAGCCGCACAGATACGCAGTATTTT	CASRRWESRTDTQYF
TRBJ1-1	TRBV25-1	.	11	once	TGTGCCAGCACCGGGTTTGGTGAAGCTTTCTTT	CASTGFGEAFF
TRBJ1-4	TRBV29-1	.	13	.	TGCAGCGTTGGCGGGGGAGATAATGAAAAACTGTTTTTT	CSVGGGDNEKLFF